The 7 T cell receptor beta chains given below trace back to one sample, sequenced in a study of TIL therapy for anti-PD-1-resistant metastatic lung cancer. Sequencing used immunoSEQ v3. Only in-frame clones appear in the TCRdb table, and some are missing; sequencing was by immunoSEQ multiplex PCR. The data show tens of thousands of clones, approximately 63% seen once. As for time point: pre-treatment sample, taken before nivolumab and TIL therapy. Tumor tissue came from excised metastases, mostly pleural nodules or supraclavicular lymph nodes. The source was tumor tissue, collected at baseline. Source of these receptors: a woman between 30 and 80 years old with non-small cell lung cancer.

The table lists this clone with a count of one. V usage is TRBV4-2 and J usage is TRBJ2-7; unclear D gene. Germline CDR1 is LGHNA and CDR2 is YNFKEQ. This CDR3 has 13 residues. V dropped 0 bases and J dropped 1 base, with 4 bases sitting between them. DNA of the CDR3: TGTGCCAGCAGCCAAGATCTGTCCTACGAGCAGTACTTC. This gives the protein CASSQDLSYEQYF.

This clone has only a few counts. V and J are TRBV20-1 and TRBJ1-2, with D unclear. Germline assignment: CDR1 DFQATT and CDR2 SNEGSKA (reference sequence). Deletions cut 7 bases from V and 3 bases from J, with 6 bases between. CDR3 length: 10 residues. The CDR3 sequence: CSVRDYGYTF. The CDR3 DNA reads as TGCAGTGTTCGGGACTATGGCTACACCTTC.

The chain carries TRBV29-1 and TRBJ1-1, with D perhaps TRBD1 (6 bases). CDR1 is SQVTM and CDR2 is ANQGSEA in the germline V gene. Trimming stripped 6 bases from V and 2 bases from J, with 10 bases between. CDR3 size: 12 residues. The DNA for the CDR3 is TGCAGCGTAGGACAGTCCAACACTGAAGCTTTCTTT. Translated: CSVGQSNTEAFF. Full variable domain (rest looked up from reference TRBV29-1 and TRBJ1-1): SAVISQKPSRDICQRGTSLTIQCQVDSQVTMMFWYRQQPGQSLTLIATANQGSEATYESGFVIDKFPISRPNLTFSTLTVSNMSPEDSSIYLCSVGQSNTEAFFGQGTRLTVV.

CDR3 residues: CASSPLPEPQHF. The CDR3 region has the DNA TGTGCCAGCAGTCCCTTACCGGAGCCCCAGCATTTT. The chain combines TRBV6-6 with TRBJ1-5; D is unresolved. The CDR3 has 12 residues. The germline CDR1 and CDR2 sequences are MNHNY and SVGAGI (reference sequence). V was pared by 5 bases and J by 8 bases, with 10 bases between.

The chain links TRBV5-8 to TRBJ2-7, with TRBD2 matching over 8 bases. Losses at the gene ends were 0 bases for V and 0 bases for J; bases not matched to a gene: 2. The CDR3 runs to 15 residues. The germline gives CDR1 SGHTS, CDR2 YDEGEE. The CDR3 region is CASSLGSGASYEQYF. The CDR3 DNA reads as TGTGCCAGCAGCTTGGGTAGCGGGGCCTCCTACGAGCAGTACTTC. The variable domain in full, with the rest retrieved from reference TRBV5-8 and TRBJ2-7, is EAGVTQSPTHLIKTRGQQATLRCSPISGHTSVYWYQQALGLGLQFLLWYDEGEERNRGNFPPRFSGRQFPNYSSELNVNALELEDSALYLCASSLGSGASYEQYFGPGTRLTVT.

V is TRBV4-2 and J is TRBJ2-3, with 10 nucleotides matching TRBD1. This CDR3 has 16 residues. Germline V gene sequence: CDR1 LGHNA, CDR2 YNFKEQ. V was clipped by 4 bases and J by 3 bases; unmatched bases: 7. The CDR3 spells CASSLGTGETTDTQYF. The CDR3 nucleotides read TGTGCCAGCAGCCTGGGGACAGGGGAAACGACAGATACGCAGTATTTT.

The chain carries TRBV7-8 and TRBJ2-7, with D possibly being TRBD1 (6 bases). Trimming shortened V by 5 bases and J by 6 bases, and 14 bases separated the two germline ends. This CDR3 contains 13 residues. Germline V gene lookup returns CDR1 SGHVS and CDR2 FQNEAQ. The CDR3 loop reads CASSLRGSREQYF. The CDR3, as DNA: TGTGCCAGCAGCCTAAGGGGGTCCCGCGAGCAGTACTTC.